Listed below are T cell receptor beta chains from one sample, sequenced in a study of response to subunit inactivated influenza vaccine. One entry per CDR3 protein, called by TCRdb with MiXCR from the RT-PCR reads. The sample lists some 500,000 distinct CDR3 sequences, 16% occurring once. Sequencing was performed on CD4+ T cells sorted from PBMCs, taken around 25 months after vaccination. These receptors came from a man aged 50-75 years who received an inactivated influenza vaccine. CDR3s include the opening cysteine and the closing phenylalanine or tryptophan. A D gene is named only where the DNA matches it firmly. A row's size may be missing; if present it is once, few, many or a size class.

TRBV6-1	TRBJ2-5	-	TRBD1	CASSARDRTETQYF	TGTGCCAGCAGCGCTAGGGACAGGACGGAGACCCAGTACTTC
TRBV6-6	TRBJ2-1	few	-	CASSTAEASEQFF	TGTGCCAGCAGTACCGCCGAGGCCAGTGAGCAGTTCTTC
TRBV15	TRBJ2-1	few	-	CATSRDRGLPYNEQFF	TGTGCCACCAGCAGAGATCGCGGCCTCCCCTACAATGAGCAGTTCTTC
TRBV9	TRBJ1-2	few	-	CASSVDGGSGYGYTF	TGTGCCAGCAGCGTAGACGGTGGGTCGGGTTATGGCTACACCTTC
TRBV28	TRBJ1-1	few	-	CASSLATQNTEAFF	TGTGCCAGCAGTTTAGCGACACAGAACACTGAAGCTTTCTTT
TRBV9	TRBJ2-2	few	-	CASSVGHKNTGELFF	TGTGCCAGCAGCGTCGGACACAAAAACACCGGGGAGCTGTTTTTT
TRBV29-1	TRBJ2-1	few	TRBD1	CSVEARVPGQGFNEQFF	TGCAGCGTTGAAGCGAGAGTTCCCGGACAGGGGTTCAATGAGCAGTTCTTC
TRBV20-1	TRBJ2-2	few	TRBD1	CSARPGGSQAGELFF	TGCAGTGCCAGACCAGGGGGATCCCAGGCCGGGGAGCTGTTTTTT
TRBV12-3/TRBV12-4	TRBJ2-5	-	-	CASSLGRGPKETQYF	TGTGCCAGCAGTCTCGGACGGGGGCCAAAAGAGACCCAGTACTTC
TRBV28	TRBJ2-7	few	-	CASSPLRDGEQYF	TGTGCCAGCAGCCCCCTAAGGGATGGGGAGCAGTACTTC
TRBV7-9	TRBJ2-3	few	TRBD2	CASSSRGGGGTDTQYF	TGTGCCAGCAGCTCTCGTGGGGGGGGTGGCACAGATACGCAGTATTTT
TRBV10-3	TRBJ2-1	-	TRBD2	CAISESRSGGNIF	TGTGCCATCAGTGAGTCGAGGAGCGGGGGAAACATCTTC
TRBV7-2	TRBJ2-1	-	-	CASSLSQVYEQFF	TGTGCCAGCAGCTTATCTCAAGTCTATGAGCAGTTCTTC
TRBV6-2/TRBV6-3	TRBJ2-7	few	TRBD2	CASSYSARLAGRVSYEQYF	TGTGCCAGCAGTTACTCGGCGCGACTAGCGGGCCGCGTCTCCTACGAGCAGTACTTC
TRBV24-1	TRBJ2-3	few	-	CATSDSTDTQYF	TGTGCCACCAGCGACTCCACAGATACGCAGTATTTT
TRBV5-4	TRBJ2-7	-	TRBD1	CASSYPTGVWYF	TGTGCCAGCAGCTACCCGACAGGGGTTTGGTACTTC
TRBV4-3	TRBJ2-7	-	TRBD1	CASSAQGFNEQYF	TGCGCCAGCAGCGCACAGGGGTTCAACGAGCAGTACTTC
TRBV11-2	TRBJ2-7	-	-	CASSFHNEQYF	TGTGCCAGCAGCTTCCACAACGAGCAGTACTTC
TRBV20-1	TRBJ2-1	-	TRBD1	CSASTGGSYSYNEQFF	TGCAGTGCCTCGACAGGGGGAAGTTACTCCTACAATGAGCAGTTCTTC
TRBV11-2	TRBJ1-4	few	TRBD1	CASSLDPGGFEKLFF	TGTGCCAGCAGCTTAGATCCAGGGGGCTTTGAAAAACTGTTTTTT
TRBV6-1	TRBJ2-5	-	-	CASSVSGAIQETQYF	TGTGCCAGCAGTGTCTCAGGGGCGATCCAAGAGACCCAGTACTTC